This TCR beta chain was captured by sequencing in a study of blood T cell repertoires in COVID-19. Overall study: Sample material is recorded as cDNA or gDNA derived from T cells, B-cell-depleted T cells, or PBMCs.

Deletions cut 5 bases from V and 1 base from J, with 7 bases between. The CDR3 totals 12 residues. The germline V gene has CDR1 GTSNPN and CDR2 SVGIG (reference sequence). In the study's own analysis: The assay estimated nucleated cells by amplifying reference gene primers. The method was immunoSEQ multiplex PCR; TCRdb's version includes in-frame clones alone and lacks a portion of them. That table supplies the V and J calls and clone size; D and trimming were determined from the DNA. The data contain approximately 50,000 clones, around nine tenths of them singletons. Sequencing was done on a sample of peripheral blood. The V gene is TRBV30, the J gene TRBJ2-3; D ambiguous. The sequence derives from a man at least 80 years old with active or convalescent COVID-19. The CDR3 DNA is TGTGCCTGGGGCCTTCGCACAGATACGCAGTATTTT. Protein: CAWGLRTDTQYF.